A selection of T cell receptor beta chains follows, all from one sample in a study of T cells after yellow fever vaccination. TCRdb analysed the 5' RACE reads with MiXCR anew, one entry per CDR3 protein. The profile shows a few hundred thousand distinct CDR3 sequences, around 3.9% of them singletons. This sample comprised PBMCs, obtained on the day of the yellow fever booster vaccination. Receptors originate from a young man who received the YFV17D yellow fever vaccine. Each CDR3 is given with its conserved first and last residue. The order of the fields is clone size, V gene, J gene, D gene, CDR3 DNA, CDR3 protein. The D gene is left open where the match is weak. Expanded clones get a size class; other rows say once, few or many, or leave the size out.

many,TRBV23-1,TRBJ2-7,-,TGCGCCAGCACCCGATACCAGGACCACGAGCAGTACTTC,CASTRYQDHEQYF
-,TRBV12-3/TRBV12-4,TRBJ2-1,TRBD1,TGTGCCAGCAGTGGACAGGGTAGTAGGAATGAGCAGTTCTTC,CASSGQGSRNEQFF
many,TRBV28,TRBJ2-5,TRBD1,TGTGCCAGCAGTGGACAGCAGGGGGCAGAGACCCAGTACTTC,CASSGQQGAETQYF
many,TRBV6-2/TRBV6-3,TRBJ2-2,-,TGTGCCAGCGGAGTCGTTCGGACTCTCCACACCGGGGAGCTGTTTTTT,CASGVVRTLHTGELFF
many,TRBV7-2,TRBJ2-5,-,TGTGCCAGCAGCTTAGGGTACAGCCAAGAGACCCAGTACTTC,CASSLGYSQETQYF
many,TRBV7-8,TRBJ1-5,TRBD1,TGTGCCAGCAGCTTAGAGGGACAGTGGAGCAATCAGCCCCAGCATTTT,CASSLEGQWSNQPQHF
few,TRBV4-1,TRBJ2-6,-,TGCGCCAGCAGCCAACTCCTCTCCTCTGGGGCCAACGTCCTGACTTTC,CASSQLLSSGANVLTF
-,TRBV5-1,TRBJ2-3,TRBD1,TGCGCCAGCAGCTCAAGAGGGACAGGGCGGCGGACAGATACGCAGTATTTT,CASSSRGTGRRTDTQYF
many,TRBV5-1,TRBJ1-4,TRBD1,TGCGCCAGCAGCCCACGACAGGGAGTCTCGACTAATGAAAAACTGTTTTTT,CASSPRQGVSTNEKLFF
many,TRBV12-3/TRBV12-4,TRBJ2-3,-,TGTGCCAGCAGTTTAAGAGATCCAAAGACGCAGTATTTT,CASSLRDPKTQYF
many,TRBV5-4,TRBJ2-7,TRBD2,TGTGCCAGCAGCTCGACTAGCGGGGGACCATACGAGCAGTACTTC,CASSSTSGGPYEQYF
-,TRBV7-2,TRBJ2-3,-,TGTGCCAGCAGCTTCCTGACTAGCACAGATACGCAGTATTTT,CASSFLTSTDTQYF
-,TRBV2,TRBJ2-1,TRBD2,TGTGCCAGCAGGGGACTAGCGGGGGCCTACAATGAGCAGTTCTTC,CASRGLAGAYNEQFF
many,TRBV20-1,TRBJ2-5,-,TGCAGTGCTAGAGATTATCGGGGGATCCAAGAGACCCAGTACTTC,CSARDYRGIQETQYF